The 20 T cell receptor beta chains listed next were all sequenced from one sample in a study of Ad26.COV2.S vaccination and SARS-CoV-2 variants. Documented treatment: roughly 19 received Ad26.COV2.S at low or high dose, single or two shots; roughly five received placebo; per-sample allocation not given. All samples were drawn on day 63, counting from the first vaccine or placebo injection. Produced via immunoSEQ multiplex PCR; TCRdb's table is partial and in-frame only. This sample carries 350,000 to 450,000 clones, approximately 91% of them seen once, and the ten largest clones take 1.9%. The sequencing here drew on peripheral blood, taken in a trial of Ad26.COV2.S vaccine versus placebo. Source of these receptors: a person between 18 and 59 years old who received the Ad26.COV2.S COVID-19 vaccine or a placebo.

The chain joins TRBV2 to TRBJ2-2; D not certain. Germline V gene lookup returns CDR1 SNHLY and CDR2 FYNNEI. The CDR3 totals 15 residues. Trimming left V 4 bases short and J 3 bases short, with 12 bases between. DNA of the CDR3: TGTGCCAGCAGTGCTCTGGGGTCAGACACCGGGGAGCTGTTTTTT. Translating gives CASSALGSDTGELFF.

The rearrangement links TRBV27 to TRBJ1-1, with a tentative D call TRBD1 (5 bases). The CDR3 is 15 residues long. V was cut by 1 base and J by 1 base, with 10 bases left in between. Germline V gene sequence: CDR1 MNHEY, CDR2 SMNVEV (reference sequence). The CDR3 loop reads CASSLFGRENTEAFF. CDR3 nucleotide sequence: TGTGCCAGCAGTTTATTTGGCAGGGAGAACACTGAAGCTTTCTTT.

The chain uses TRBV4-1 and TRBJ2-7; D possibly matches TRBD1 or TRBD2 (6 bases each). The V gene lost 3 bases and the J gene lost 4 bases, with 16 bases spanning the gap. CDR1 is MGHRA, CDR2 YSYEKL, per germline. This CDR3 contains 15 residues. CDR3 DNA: TGCGCCAGCAGCCACCCGGTGCAGGGGAGGTACGAGCAGTACTTC. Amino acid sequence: CASSHPVQGRYEQYF.

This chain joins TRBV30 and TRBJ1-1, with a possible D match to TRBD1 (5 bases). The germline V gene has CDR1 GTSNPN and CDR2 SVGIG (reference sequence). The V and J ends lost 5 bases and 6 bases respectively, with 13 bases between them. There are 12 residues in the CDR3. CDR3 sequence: CAWVSGRPEAFF. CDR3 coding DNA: TGTGCCTGGGTCTCGGGGCGACCTGAAGCTTTCTTT.

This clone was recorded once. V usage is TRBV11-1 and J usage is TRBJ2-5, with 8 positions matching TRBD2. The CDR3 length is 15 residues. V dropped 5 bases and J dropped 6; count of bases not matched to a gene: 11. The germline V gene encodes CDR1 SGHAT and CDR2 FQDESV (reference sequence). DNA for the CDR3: TGTGCCAGCAGCCCGGGGGGGACTAATGTGAAGACCCAGTACTTC. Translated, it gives CASSPGGTNVKTQYF.

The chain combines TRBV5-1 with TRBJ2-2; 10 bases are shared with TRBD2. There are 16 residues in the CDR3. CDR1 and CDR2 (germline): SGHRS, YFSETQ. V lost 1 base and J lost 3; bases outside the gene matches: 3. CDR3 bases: TGCGCCAGCAGCTTGCTAGCGGGAGCGGACACCGGGGAGCTGTTTTTT. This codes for CASSLLAGADTGELFF.

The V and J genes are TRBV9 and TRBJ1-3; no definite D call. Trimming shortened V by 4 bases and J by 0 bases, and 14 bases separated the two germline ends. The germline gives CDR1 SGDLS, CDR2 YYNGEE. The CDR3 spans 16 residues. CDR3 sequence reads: CASSPRAGYSGNTIYF. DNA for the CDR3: TGTGCCAGCAGCCCCCGGGCGGGGTACTCTGGAAACACCATATATTTT.

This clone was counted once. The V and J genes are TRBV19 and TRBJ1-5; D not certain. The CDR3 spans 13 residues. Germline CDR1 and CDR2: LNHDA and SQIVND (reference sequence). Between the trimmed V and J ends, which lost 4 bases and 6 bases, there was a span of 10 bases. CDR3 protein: CASSTPVGQPQHF. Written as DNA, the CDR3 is TGTGCCAGTAGTACCCCGGTGGGTCAGCCCCAGCATTTT.

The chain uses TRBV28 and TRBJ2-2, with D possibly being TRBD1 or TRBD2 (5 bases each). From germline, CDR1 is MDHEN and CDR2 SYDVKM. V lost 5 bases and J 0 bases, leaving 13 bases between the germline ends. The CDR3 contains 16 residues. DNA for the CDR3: TGTGCCAGCAGTAATCCCGGGACGACGAACACCGGGGAGCTGTTTTTT. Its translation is CASSNPGTTNTGELFF.

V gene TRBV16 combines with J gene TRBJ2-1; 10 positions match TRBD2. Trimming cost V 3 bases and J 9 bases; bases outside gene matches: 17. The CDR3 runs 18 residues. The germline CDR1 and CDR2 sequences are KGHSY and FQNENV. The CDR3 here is CASSHSSGSANVRGEQFF. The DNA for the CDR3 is TGTGCCAGCAGCCATTCTAGCGGGAGTGCCAATGTTAGGGGTGAGCAGTTCTTC.

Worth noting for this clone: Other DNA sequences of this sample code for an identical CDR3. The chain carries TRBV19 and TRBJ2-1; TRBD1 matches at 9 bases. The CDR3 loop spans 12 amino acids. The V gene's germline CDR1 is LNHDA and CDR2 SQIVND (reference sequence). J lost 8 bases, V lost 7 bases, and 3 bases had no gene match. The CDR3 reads CASNRGLDEQFF. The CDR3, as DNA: TGTGCCAGTAACAGGGGGCTCGATGAGCAGTTCTTC. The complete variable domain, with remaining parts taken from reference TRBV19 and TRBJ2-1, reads DGGITQSPKYLFRKEGQNVTLSCEQNLNHDAMYWYRQDPGQGLRLIYYSQIVNDFQKGDIAEGYSVSREKKESFPLTVTSAQKNPTAFYLCASNRGLDEQFFGPGTRLTVL.

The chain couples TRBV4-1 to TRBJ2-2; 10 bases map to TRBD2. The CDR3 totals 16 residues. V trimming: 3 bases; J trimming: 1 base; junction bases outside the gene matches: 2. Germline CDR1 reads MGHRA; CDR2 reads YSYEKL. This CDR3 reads CASSQRTSGNTGELFF. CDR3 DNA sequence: TGCGCCAGCAGCCAGAGGACTAGCGGGAACACCGGGGAGCTGTTTTTT.

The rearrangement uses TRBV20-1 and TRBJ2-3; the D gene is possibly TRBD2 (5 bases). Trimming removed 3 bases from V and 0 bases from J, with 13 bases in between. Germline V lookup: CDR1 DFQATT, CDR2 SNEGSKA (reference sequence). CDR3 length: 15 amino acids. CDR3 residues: CSASGLITSTDTQYF. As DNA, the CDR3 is TGCAGTGCTAGTGGACTGATAACTAGCACAGATACGCAGTATTTT.

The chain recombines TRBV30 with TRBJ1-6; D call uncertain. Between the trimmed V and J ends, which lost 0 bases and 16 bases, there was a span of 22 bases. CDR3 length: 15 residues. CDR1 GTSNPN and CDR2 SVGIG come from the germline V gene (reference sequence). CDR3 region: CAWSVMSASAGSLHF. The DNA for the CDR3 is TGTGCCTGGAGTGTAATGTCCGCTTCCGCGGGATCTCTCCACTTT.

CDR3 nucleotide sequence: TGCAGCGCCGTTGTTGGGGCACCCGAGCAGTACTTC. It encodes CSAVVGAPEQYF. This chain joins TRBV29-1 and TRBJ2-7; the D gene is possibly TRBD1 (5 bases). The length of the CDR3 is 12 residues. Trimming cost V 7 bases and J 6 bases, with 16 bases left between them. CDR1 SQVTM and CDR2 ANQGSEA come from the germline V gene.

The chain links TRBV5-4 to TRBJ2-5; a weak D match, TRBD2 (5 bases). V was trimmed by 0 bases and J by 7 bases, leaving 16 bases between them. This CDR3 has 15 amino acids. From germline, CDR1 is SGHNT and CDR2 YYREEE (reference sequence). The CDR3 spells CASSLAGLEGGTQYF. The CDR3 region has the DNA TGTGCCAGCAGCTTGGCAGGTCTCGAGGGTGGGACCCAGTACTTC.

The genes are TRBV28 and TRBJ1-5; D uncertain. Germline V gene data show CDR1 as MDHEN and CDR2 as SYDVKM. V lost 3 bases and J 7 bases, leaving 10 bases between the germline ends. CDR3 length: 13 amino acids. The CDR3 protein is CASSLGINQPQHF. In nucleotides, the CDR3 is TGTGCCAGCAGTTTGGGGATAAACCAGCCCCAGCATTTT.

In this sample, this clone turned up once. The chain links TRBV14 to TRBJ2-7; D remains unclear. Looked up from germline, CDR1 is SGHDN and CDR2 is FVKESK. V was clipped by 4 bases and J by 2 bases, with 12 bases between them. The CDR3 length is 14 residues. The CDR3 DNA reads TGTGCCAGCAGCCCGTTAATTTCCACCTACGAGCAGTACTTC. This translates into CASSPLISTYEQYF.

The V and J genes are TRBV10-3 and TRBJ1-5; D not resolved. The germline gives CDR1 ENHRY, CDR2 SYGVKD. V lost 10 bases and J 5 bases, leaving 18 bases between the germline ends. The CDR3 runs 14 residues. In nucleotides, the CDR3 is TGTGCCACCAGCGTAGAACCCAAAGATCAGCCCCAGCATTTT. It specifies CATSVEPKDQPQHF.

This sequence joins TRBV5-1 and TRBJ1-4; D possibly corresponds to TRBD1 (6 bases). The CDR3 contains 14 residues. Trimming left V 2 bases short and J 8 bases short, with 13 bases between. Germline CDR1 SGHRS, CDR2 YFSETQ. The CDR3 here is CASSLTGGSEKLFF. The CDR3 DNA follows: TGCGCCAGCAGCTTAACCGGGGGCAGCGAAAAACTGTTTTTT.